What follows is one TCR beta chain and its context. No antigen is known for it. Within one base of it there is no much larger clone, and no base qualities were kept. Per the germline V gene (reference sequence), MNHNY is the CDR1 and SVGAGI is the CDR2. The CDR3 has 13 amino acids, counting the end cysteine and phenylalanine. The kept DNA is CDR3 alone, 39 bases in frame from the first base. V is reduced by 8 bases and J by 9 bases, leaving a spacing of 20 bases between them. The record originates from a study of OX40 agonist ivuxolimab in advanced cancers. Concerning the study at large: Ivuxolimab was a fully human IgG2 agonistic monoclonal antibody targeting the costimulatory receptor OX40 (CD134). Among the approximately 50 dose-escalation patients, some 20 had hepatocellular carcinoma, about 15 melanoma, 9 renal cell carcinoma and 9 head and neck cancer. A male proportion of 82.7% and a mean age of roughly 58 years, ranging from roughly 20 to 80, were recorded for the dose-escalation cohort. The paper reports the monotherapy dose-escalation portion (N of about 54 patients) of the phase I ivuxolimab trial. Intravenous ivuxolimab was administered to patients every 2 weeks at six dose levels: 0.01, 0.1, 0.3, 1.5, 3 and 10 mg/kg. Partial responses occurred in three dose-escalation patients: two with cutaneous melanoma and one with hepatocellular carcinoma. The point of sequencing TCRbeta in the periphery was to test whether ivuxolimab changed TCR sequence diversity and drove clonal T-cell expansion. Prior anti-PD-1, anti-PD-L1 or anti-CTLA-4 therapy was permitted, and checkpoint inhibitors had been received by roughly 42% of dose-escalation patients. Broader findings and caveats from the paper: The antigen specificity of the peripheral T cells that underwent clonal expansion was not determined. At doses of 0.1 to 3.0 mg/kg, clonal expansion of both CD4+ and CD8+ blood T cells was observed from baseline to week 6. Low levels of normalized T-cell clonal expansion were also shown by some nonresponding patients. After ivuxolimab, more expanded clones were found on average in CD8+ T cells than in CD4+ T cells. In partial responders in the 0.1-3.0 mg/kg groups, normalized peripheral clonal expansion was found to be among the lowest, especially among CD8+ T cells.

The trial excluded patients who had a history of autoimmune disease or who were on systemic immunosuppression. In every dose cohort, peripheral blood was drawn for TCR sequencing at baseline, cycle 4 day 1, and cycle 7 day 1. Samples were obtained from an open-label, multicenter, first-in-human phase I dose-escalation trial of ivuxolimab. The trial enrolled adults with locally advanced or metastatic head and neck squamous cell, hepatocellular, melanoma or renal cell carcinoma. Before TCR sequencing, CD4+ T cells and CD8+ T cells from peripheral blood were sorted into separate populations. For sequencing of the TCRbeta CDR3 region, genomic DNA was extracted from the sorted cells. The immunoSEQ Assay was used to sequence the TCRbeta CDR3 regions. The table comes from immuneACCESS by way of TCRdb, which keeps in-frame sequences with V and J called. Part of the clones is missing from these tables; in studies checked, under half for an unresolved V gene and the rest for unknown reasons. Counted in this sample were roughly 63,000 clones; roughly 89% of them appeared once. The ten top clones hold 12% of the sample.

The TCR sequence derives from an adult with an advanced solid tumor such as melanoma, head and neck, liver or kidney cancer. The sequencing used CD4+ or CD8+ T cells sorted from blood, collected in a trial of the OX40 agonist ivuxolimab. Rearrangement joined TRBV6-6 to TRBJ2-7; the D gene is unclear. The CDR3 region: CASGSFGPGGQYF. DNA sequence: TGTGCCAGCGGCTCCTTCGGACCCGGCGGGCAGTACTTC.